The present T cell receptor (beta chain) was sequenced within a study of T cell repertoires and Cas9 in healthy adults. Some clones are missing from TCRdb's copy, which holds only in-frame ones; the method was immunoSEQ multiplex PCR. Seen here are 20,000 to 25,000 clones, about 90% observed once, and the top ten hold about 1.6%. CDR1 and CDR2 (germline): KGHSY, FQNENV. The CDR3 extends over 15 amino acids. The germline V and J ends were trimmed by 0 bases and 2 bases, with 10 bases remaining between them. This receptor was identified in a human donor in good health. V usage is TRBV16 and J usage is TRBJ1-2, with D tentatively TRBD1 (5 bases). Sequencing was done on a sample of CD4+ effector T cells (CD127+, CD25-, CD137-, CD154-) from PBMCs; culture status not recorded. The CDR3 bases are TGTGCCAGCAGCCAATCGGGGCAGGCCAACTATGGCTACACCTTC. Residues: CASSQSGQANYGYTF.